This TCR beta chain appears in the sequencing data of a study of T cells in Graves' hyperthyroidism and ophthalmopathy (dated by TCRdb to between 2017 and 2020). About the study as a whole: Peripheral blood was sampled at the time of initial diagnosis, prior to any treatment. A discovery cohort of roughly 100 patients, roughly 45 with Graves' ophthalmopathy and 55 to 60 with stable Graves' hyperthyroidism, was used to find distinguishing TCR V-J signatures. An independent validation cohort of 18 to 20 hyperthyroidism patients and about 16 patients who later progressed to ophthalmopathy tested prospective prediction of ophthalmopathy. The approximately 97 discovery patients were randomly divided into training and test sets at a 7:3 ratio. The study also compared thyroid tissue and blood T-cell repertoires from more than five Graves' hyperthyroidism patients. Following sampling, methimazole starting at 30 mg daily was given to hyperthyroidism patients, and high-dose intravenous methylprednisolone was given to ophthalmopathy patients. According to the paper, TCR Vbeta CDR3 sequencing was carried out on 135 peripheral blood samples, which came from under 50 ophthalmopathy, fewer than 80 hyperthyroidism and roughly 17 progressor patients. Results the study describes overall, beyond this receptor: In validation, progression to ophthalmopathy was predicted by the model with about 70% sensitivity and 72.22% specificity, a median of approximately 6.5 months before onset. No statistical method was used to fix the sample size in advance, and group allocation was not hidden from the investigators. Most expanded thyroid clonotypes (frequency above 0.001) were also found in blood, which suggests that blood repertoires may mirror thyroid immune responses. A model built on a 13 V-J signature distinguished ophthalmopathy from stable hyperthyroidism, reaching roughly 88% sensitivity and about 81% specificity in cross-validation and 80%/75% in testing.

Graves' hyperthyroidism was defined as stable when no progression to ophthalmopathy occurred over 18 months of follow-up. The hyperthyroidism patients were between 18 and 65 years old and newly diagnosed, with a disease duration of less than 2 months. Any patient with an uncontrolled infection, another autoimmune disease, pregnancy or lactation was excluded. Diagnoses were based on clinical symptoms, serum thyroxine and TRAb, thyroid ultrasound and orbital computed tomography. PBMCs were isolated from approximately 10 ml of fresh peripheral blood by Ficoll-Paque density gradient centrifugation. Total RNA was extracted with Trizol reagent, and quality was checked on an Agilent 2100 Bioanalyzer. Sequences DFQATT (CDR1) and SNEGSKA (CDR2) are obtained from the germline V gene (reference sequence). The V and J ends are trimmed by 0 bases and 4 bases, leaving 13 bases between them. Taken from cysteine to phenylalanine, the CDR3 has 14 residues. Only the CDR3 DNA is retained, 42 bases long and in frame from the first base.

This clonotype has ten or more counts. No cognate antigen has been identified for it. Base quality data are lacking; no much larger clone is found one base away. Amplification of TCR beta CDR3 regions was carried out from RNA transcripts. The TCR CDR3 was subjected to a first round of RT-PCR using the HTBI primer set and the Qiagen OneStep RT-PCR kit. A second multiplex PCR round built the libraries, followed by size selection and purification. Libraries were sequenced paired-end with 100 bp reads on an Illumina HiSeq2000. The paper's data handling went like this. Raw data were processed with SOAPnuke, discarding reads with adapters, uncalled bases, mean Phred below 15, or no exact constant-primer or identifier match. High-quality paired reads were merged using COPE v1.2.5, and each unique nucleotide sequence was defined as a clonotype. Clonotypes were aligned to IMGT TRBV, TRBD and TRBJ reference segments using MiTCR v1.1. The analysis was restricted to V-J combinations with a frequency above 0.0001, which together covered about 99% of the repertoires. The TCS score was defined as the ratio of F50 (clonal expansion) to E x V (chaos), calculated using BLOSUM62-based TCRdist between CDR3 peptides within each V-J. Welch's t-statistics and random forest reduced roughly 540 V-J features to about 13, which were used in a naive Bayes classifier (R e1071). TCRdb applied fastp at Q25 and MiXCR to the public reads, then kept only in-frame beta chains. Each CDR3 protein gets just one entry, which takes the most common genes and DNA from the rows behind it. TCRdb's processing, not the authors' own work, is the source of the V and J calls. This sample is represented by about 420,000 distinct CDR3 sequences; around a sixth of them were singletons. In total, the top ten clones hold almost 8% of the sample.

This TCR was sampled from a woman aged 18-29 years with Graves' hyperthyroidism. This chain joins TRBV20-1 to TRBJ2-7; the D assignment is uncertain and may be TRBD1 or TRBD2, with 5 bases supporting each. Sample: blood. CDR3 protein: CSAREGRALYEQYF. The DNA is as follows: TGCAGTGCTAGAGAGGGGCGGGCGTTATACGAGCAGTACTTC.